Following are 28 T cell receptor beta chains from one sample sequenced in a study of radiotherapy plus CTLA-4 blockade in lung cancer. Sequenced by immunoSEQ multiplex PCR; TCRdb stores in-frame clones only, minus some. The sample includes some 110,000 clones, just under 80% of them seen just once. The source material was peripheral blood, sampled from a patient treated with radiotherapy plus ipilimumab. Receptor source: a human donor with non-small cell lung cancer who had a partial response to radiotherapy plus ipilimumab.

The chain combines TRBV19 with TRBJ2-7; 8 nucleotides align to TRBD2. The CDR3 has 19 amino acids. CDR1 and CDR2 (germline): LNHDA, SQIVND (reference sequence). V shed 3 bases, J shed 0 bases, and the junction held 16 bases outside the gene matches. CDR3 nucleotides: TGTGCCAGTAGTATGGATACTCCGGGACTAGACCCCCTCTCCTACGAGCAGTACTTC. Amino acid sequence: CASSMDTPGLDPLSYEQYF.

V gene TRBV4-1 combines with J gene TRBJ2-1, with 7 nucleotides matching TRBD2. The V gene end was trimmed by 0 bases and the J gene end by 7 bases; junction bases not matched to a gene: 12. CDR1 and CDR2 (germline): MGHRA, YSYEKL. The CDR3 has 17 residues. CDR3 DNA sequence: TGCGCCAGCAGCCAAGATTTTCTAGCGGTGGGCTATAATGAGCAGTTCTTC. Translating it yields CASSQDFLAVGYNEQFF.

In regard to this clone: A much more abundant neighbour one base away suggests this may be a read error. The chain couples TRBV25-1 to TRBJ2-5; 7 bases are shared with TRBD1. From germline, CDR1 is MGHDK and CDR2 SYGVNS. The V and J ends lost 6 bases and 0 bases, in that order; junction bases with no gene match: 1. The CDR3 length is 13 residues. In DNA form, the CDR3 reads TGTGCCAGCAGGACAGGGTACCAAGAGACCCAGTACTTC. This sequence encodes CASRTGYQETQYF.

The table lists this clone with a few counts. The V gene is TRBV30, the J gene TRBJ1-3, with 10 positions matching TRBD1. The germline V gene has CDR1 GTSNPN and CDR2 SVGIG (reference sequence). The CDR3 has 15 residues. Trimming removed 3 bases from V and 2 bases from J; junction bases left unmatched: 4. CDR3 coding DNA: TGTGCCTGGAGGGTCGGACAGGGGGCTGGAAACACCATATATTTT. Amino acids: CAWRVGQGAGNTIYF.

V is TRBV19 and J is TRBJ1-1; a possible D gene is TRBD1 (6 bases). Between the trimmed V and J ends, which lost 7 bases and 4 bases, there was a span of 16 bases. This CDR3 region has 14 residues. Germline CDR1 and CDR2: LNHDA and SQIVND (reference sequence). The DNA for the CDR3 is TGTGCCAGTACGCCACAGGGATCCCCCACTGAAGCTTTCTTT. Translating it yields CASTPQGSPTEAFF.

The V and J genes are TRBV28 and TRBJ1-1; 7 bases are a match to TRBD1. The trim removed 6 bases at V and 0 bases at J, leaving 10 bases unmatched. CDR1 and CDR2 from the germline V gene are MDHEN and SYDVKM. This CDR3 contains 16 residues. Here the CDR3 DNA reads TGTGCCAGCAGCGAGACGACGACAGGGATGAACACTGAAGCTTTCTTT. Amino acids: CASSETTTGMNTEAFF.

The genes are TRBV11-2 and TRBJ1-5; no reliable D call. CDR1 and CDR2 (germline): SGHAT, FQNNGV. The CDR3 loop spans 12 amino acids. Trimming took 2 bases from V and 5 from J, leaving 4 bases between them. CDR3 protein: CASSLNYQPQHF. The CDR3 DNA sequence: TGTGCCAGCAGCTTAAACTATCAGCCCCAGCATTTT.

This chain joins TRBV4-3 and TRBJ1-5; no firm D call. This CDR3 has 14 amino acids. CDR1 is LGHNA and CDR2 is YSLEER in the germline V gene. V gave up 0 bases and J gave up 10 bases, with 13 bases separating them. This CDR3 is CASSQDLAVQPQHF. The CDR3 nucleotides are TGCGCCAGCAGCCAAGATTTGGCGGTCCAACCCCAGCATTTT.

The chain joins TRBV30 to TRBJ1-1, with D uncertain. CDR1 and CDR2 (germline): GTSNPN, SVGIG (reference sequence). This CDR3 spans 13 amino acids. V shed 2 bases and J shed 6 bases, with 13 bases lying between them. This chain's CDR3 is CAWSSRARAEAFF. CDR3 nucleotides: TGTGCCTGGAGTTCTCGGGCGCGGGCTGAAGCTTTCTTT.

The rearrangement uses TRBV19 and TRBJ1-1; TRBD1 matches at 7 bases. From germline, CDR1 is LNHDA and CDR2 SQIVND (reference sequence). The CDR3 is 12 residues long. V lost 8 bases, J lost 5 bases, and 5 bases stayed unmatched. This CDR3 is CASVTGMTEAFF. The CDR3 coding sequence is TGTGCCAGTGTGACAGGGATGACTGAAGCTTTCTTT.

The chain has TRBV6-5 and TRBJ2-1; 14 bases map to TRBD2. In germline, CDR1 is MNHEY, CDR2 SVGAGI. The V gene end was trimmed by 4 bases and the J gene end by 8 bases; junction bases not matched to a gene: 7. This CDR3 contains 16 residues. The CDR3 DNA reads as TGTGCCAGCAGTTTCCGACTAGCGGGAGGGCCCGATGAGCAGTTCTTC. Amino acid sequence: CASSFRLAGGPDEQFF.

J is TRBJ2-2 and V is TRBV28; a weak D match, TRBD2 (5 bases). The germline gives CDR1 MDHEN, CDR2 SYDVKM. The CDR3 consists of 14 residues. V was cut by 4 bases and J by 4 bases, with 10 bases left in between. Here the CDR3 DNA reads TGTGCCAGCAGTTCGGCGCGGGTCACCGGGGAGCTGTTTTTT. As protein: CASSSARVTGELFF.

The rearrangement joins TRBV11-2 to TRBJ1-2; a weak D match, TRBD1 (5 bases). The CDR3 covers 13 residues. V lost 5 bases to trimming and J lost 4 bases, with 11 bases between them. Looked up from germline, CDR1 is SGHAT and CDR2 is FQNNGV. As DNA, the CDR3 is TGTGCCAGCAGCCCTACAGGATTCTATGGCTACACCTTC. Protein: CASSPTGFYGYTF.

The chain uses TRBV6-6 and TRBJ1-1, with D possibly matching TRBD1 (6 bases). The CDR3 length is 13 residues. Germline assignment: CDR1 MNHNY and CDR2 SVGAGI (reference sequence). Trimming pared 6 bases from V and 8 bases from J, leaving 16 bases between. CDR3 protein: CASSTYRDLEAFF. The CDR3 region has the DNA TGTGCCAGCAGCACATACAGGGACCTCGAAGCTTTCTTT.

V is TRBV28 and J is TRBJ2-2, with 10 nucleotides matching TRBD2. The germline V gene encodes CDR1 MDHEN and CDR2 SYDVKM. This CDR3 has 17 residues. J was trimmed by 6 bases and V by 3 bases; bases with no gene match: 10. For the CDR3, the DNA is TGTGCCAGCAGTTTCGCAAGGACTAGCGGCGGCCCCGGGGAGCTGTTTTTT. It is translated as CASSFARTSGGPGELFF.

This clone was detected only a few times. The chain uses TRBV18 and TRBJ1-1, with 7 bases lining up with TRBD1. The CDR3 covers 15 residues. The germline V gene encodes CDR1 KGHSH and CDR2 LQKENI. The trim removed 3 bases at V and 1 base at J, leaving 5 bases unmatched. CDR3 sequence: CASSPMDRPNTEAFF. The CDR3 nucleotides read TGTGCCAGCTCACCTATGGACAGGCCGAACACTGAAGCTTTCTTT.

The V call is TRBV11-2, the J call TRBJ2-1, with 13 nucleotides matching TRBD2. The germline V gene encodes CDR1 SGHAT and CDR2 FQNNGV. This CDR3 comprises 16 residues. J gave up 7 bases and V 1 base, and 4 bases lay outside the gene matches. CDR3 amino acids: CASSLVTSGRTNEQFF. DNA of the CDR3: TGTGCCAGCAGCTTAGTGACTAGCGGGAGGACTAATGAGCAGTTCTTC.

The rearrangement joins TRBV6-1 to TRBJ2-1; D possibly corresponds to TRBD2 (6 bases). From germline, CDR1 is MNHNS and CDR2 SASEGT. The V gene lost 4 bases and the J gene lost 6 bases, with 16 bases spanning the gap. The CDR3 sequence is 15 residues long. The CDR3 nucleotides are TGTGCCAGCAGTGTACCGGGACTGGGGACCAATGAGCAGTTCTTC. This gives the protein CASSVPGLGTNEQFF.

The chain carries TRBV5-6 and TRBJ2-5; the match to TRBD2 covers 11 bases. V shed 4 bases and J 0 bases; nucleotides not matched to a gene: 8. This CDR3 is 17 amino acids long. Germline CDR1 and CDR2: SGHDT and YYEEEE. Here the CDR3 reads CASSDRLAGTYQETQYF. CDR3 DNA: TGTGCCAGCAGCGATAGACTAGCGGGGACGTACCAAGAGACCCAGTACTTC.

This clone was seen a few times. The rearrangement uses TRBV6-5 and TRBJ1-1; a weak D match, TRBD1 (6 bases). The germline V gene encodes CDR1 MNHEY and CDR2 SVGAGI. CDR3 size: 13 residues. V gave up 7 bases and J gave up 1 base, with 10 bases separating them. The CDR3 DNA sequence: TGTGCCAGCACAGGGGCGGGGAACACTGAAGCTTTCTTT. Protein product: CASTGAGNTEAFF.

V gene TRBV14 combines with J gene TRBJ2-6; no clear D. Between the trimmed V and J ends, which lost 4 bases and 1 base, there was a span of 2 bases. Germline V gives CDR1 SGHDN, CDR2 FVKESK. The CDR3 sequence is 13 residues long. The CDR3 DNA sequence: TGTGCCAGCAGCCTATCTGGGGCCAACGTCCTGACTTTC. Translated, it gives CASSLSGANVLTF.

DNA for the CDR3: TGTGCCAGCTCATACACCGGGACAGCCATGAGGGGCAATCAGCCCCAGCATTTT. Protein sequence: CASSYTGTAMRGNQPQHF. The V call is TRBV18, the J call TRBJ1-5; TRBD1 matches at 7 bases. Germline CDR1 KGHSH, CDR2 LQKENI. The length of the CDR3 is 18 residues. J was trimmed by 2 bases and V by 5 bases; bases with no gene match: 15.

This chain connects TRBV7-2 to TRBJ2-3; 7 nucleotides match TRBD1. J was trimmed by 3 bases and V by 3 bases; bases with no gene match: 6. The CDR3 sequence is 15 residues long. Germline V gives CDR1 SGHTA, CDR2 FQGNSA. CDR3 sequence: CASSLSTGSTDTQYF. CDR3 bases: TGTGCCAGCAGCTTGTCGACAGGGAGTACAGATACGCAGTATTTT.

The chain links TRBV9 to TRBJ2-3; 8 nucleotides align to TRBD2. The CDR3 runs 15 residues. Germline V gene sequence: CDR1 SGDLS, CDR2 YYNGEE. J was trimmed by 0 bases and V by 4 bases; bases with no gene match: 4. The CDR3 here is CASSISGISTDTQYF. The CDR3 bases are TGTGCCAGCAGCATTAGCGGGATAAGCACAGATACGCAGTATTTT.

This chain uses TRBV30 with TRBJ1-6; D is undetermined. Germline CDR1 GTSNPN, CDR2 SVGIG (reference sequence). With 0 bases removed from V and 7 bases from J, the gap between germline ends came to 10 bases. CDR3 length: 14 residues. The CDR3 DNA sequence: TGTGCCTGGAGTGTATGGCACAGCAATTCACCCCTCCACTTT. Translated: CAWSVWHSNSPLHF.

The rearrangement joins TRBV14 to TRBJ1-2; TRBD1 aligns across 7 bases. The CDR3 length is 14 residues. Per the germline V gene, CDR1 is SGHDN and CDR2 is FVKESK. The trim removed 5 bases at V and 3 bases at J, leaving 6 bases unmatched. In DNA, the CDR3 is TGTGCCAGCAGCGAAAGGCAGGGGGACTATGGCTACACCTTC. Residues: CASSERQGDYGYTF. The variable domain in full, with the rest retrieved from reference TRBV14 and TRBJ1-2, is EAGVTQFPSHSVIEKGQTVTLRCDPISGHDNLYWYRRVMGKEIKFLLHFVKESKQDESGMPNNRFLAERTGGTYSTLKVQPAELEDSGVYFCASSERQGDYGYTFGSGTRLTVV.

This chain uses TRBV28 with TRBJ1-2; D might be TRBD1 (5 bases). The CDR3 is 15 amino acids. Per germline, CDR1 MDHEN and CDR2 SYDVKM. The V and J ends lost 7 bases and 9 bases respectively, with 24 bases between them. This CDR3 reads CASTLEGAVKKRYTF. CDR3 DNA sequence: TGTGCCAGCACCCTTGAAGGGGCGGTAAAGAAACGCTACACCTTC.

The chain links TRBV30 to TRBJ2-1; 7 positions match TRBD1. The CDR3 sequence is 13 residues long. Germline V gives CDR1 GTSNPN, CDR2 SVGIG (reference sequence). V was pared by 3 bases and J by 5 bases, with 4 bases of the junction left unmatched. The CDR3 sequence is CAWRQTGNNEQFF. CDR3 nucleotides: TGTGCCTGGAGGCAGACAGGGAACAATGAGCAGTTCTTC.